The clone carrying this TCR beta chain was seen a few times. Its target is not known. The whole isolated RNA underwent reverse transcription, so sequencing captured expressed TCRB transcripts. Clones were sequenced by immunoSEQ multiplex PCR, and TCRdb holds only the in-frame ones, with some missing. The top ten clones hold less than 1.5% of a sample with just under 150,000 clones, approximately 13% of them seen once. These data originate in a study of beta chain features in type 1 diabetes. The CDR3 contains 14 residues. CDR1 LNHNV and CDR2 YYDKDF come from the germline V gene (reference sequence). The V end was cut by 4 bases, the J end by 1 base, with 10 bases between. Findings of the study overall: The study found moderately but significantly shorter TCRB CDR3s in all four CD4+ subsets of Type 1 diabetes patients.

Sequencing was done on a sample of central memory CD4+ T cells from blood. The chain is built from TRBV15 and TRBJ1-1, with D perhaps matching TRBD1 (5 bases). This TCR was sampled from a man aged 18 to 30 with type 1 diabetes. This CDR3 is CATSTRQRNTEAFF. CDR3 nucleotides: TGTGCCACCAGCACCCGACAGAGGAACACTGAAGCTTTCTTT.